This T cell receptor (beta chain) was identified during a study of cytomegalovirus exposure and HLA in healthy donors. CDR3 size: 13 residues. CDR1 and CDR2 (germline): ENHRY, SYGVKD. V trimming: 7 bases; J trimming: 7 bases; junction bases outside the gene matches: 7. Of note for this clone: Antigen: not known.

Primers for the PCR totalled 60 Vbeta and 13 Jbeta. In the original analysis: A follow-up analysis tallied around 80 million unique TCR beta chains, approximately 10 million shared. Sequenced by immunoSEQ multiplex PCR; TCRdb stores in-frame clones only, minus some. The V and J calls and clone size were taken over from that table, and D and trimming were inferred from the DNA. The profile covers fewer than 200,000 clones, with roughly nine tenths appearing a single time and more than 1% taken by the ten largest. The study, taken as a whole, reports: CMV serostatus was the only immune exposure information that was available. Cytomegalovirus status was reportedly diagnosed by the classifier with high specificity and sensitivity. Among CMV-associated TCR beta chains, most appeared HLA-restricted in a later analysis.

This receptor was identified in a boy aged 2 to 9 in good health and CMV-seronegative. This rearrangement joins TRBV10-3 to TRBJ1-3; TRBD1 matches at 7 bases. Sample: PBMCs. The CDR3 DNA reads TGTGCCATCAAAAAAGAGGGGGCGAACACCATATATTTT. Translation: CAIKKEGANTIYF.